This T cell receptor (beta chain) was recorded in a study of blood T cell repertoires in COVID-19. Study information: The analysed material was cDNA or gDNA that came from T cells, B-cell-depleted T cells, or PBMCs.

In the source study's methods: Scientists estimated how many nucleated cells there were by amplifying reference gene primers. This table comes from immunoSEQ multiplex PCR, and its TCRdb copy is limited to in-frame clones, with some not included. V and J calls and clone size are given by that table; D and trimming were obtained from the DNA. This sample has approximately 150,000 clones, with around 80% found just once. Sequencing used peripheral blood. The clonotype originates from a human donor with acute or convalescent COVID-19. The donor label of this sample is uncertain.

CDR3 sequence (DNA): TGTGCCAGCAGCCAACAGGGGCCTCGACTAGCGGCTACAGATACGCAGTATTTT. Residues: CASSQQGPRLAATDTQYF. This sequence joins TRBV7-2 and TRBJ2-3; the match to TRBD2 covers 9 bases. The CDR3 length is 18 residues. CDR1 and CDR2 from the germline V gene are SGHTA and FQGNSA. With 5 bases clipped from V and 3 bases from J, the junction kept 15 bases outside the gene matches.